This T cell receptor beta chain came from a study of T cells after posttransplantation cyclophosphamide. Study observations and caveats: Recipient CMV seropositivity and CMV reactivation strongly tracked TRB clonality.

Sequenced by immunoSEQ multiplex PCR; TCRdb stores in-frame clones only, minus some. The repertoire has roughly 20,000 clones, 70% to 85% of them found once; the top ten carry 27%. Turning to this clone: Its antigen is still unknown.

Busulfan-fludarabine conditioning, marrow transplant, and cyclophosphamide on days +3 and +4 were administered. Looked up from germline, CDR1 is MGHRA and CDR2 is YSYEKL. After removal of 4 bases from V and 2 bases from J, the junction contained 9 bases not matched to a gene. The CDR3 spans 16 residues. The source is a male patient between 25 and 40 years old who received an allogeneic stem cell transplant from a related donor, was CMV-positive, and had acute GVHD only. A subset of T cells may come from the graft donor. The rearrangement links TRBV4-1 to TRBJ2-7, with 9 positions matching TRBD2. This sample comprised PBMCs, obtained after an allogeneic stem cell transplant with post-transplant cyclophosphamide. The CDR3 nucleotides are TGCGCCAGCAGCCCTCGAATTAGCGGGGGAACCTACGAGCAGTACTTC. The encoded protein is CASSPRISGGTYEQYF.